A single sample gave rise to the 11 T cell receptor beta chains below, sequenced in a study of blood T cell repertoires in COVID-19. The protocol was immunoSEQ multiplex PCR, while the TCRdb copy is restricted to in-frame clones and leaves out a portion. The sample lists hundreds of thousands of clones, 86% seen once, with 3% to 4% in the top ten. The material sequenced was PBMCs or T cells enriched from blood (not recorded which). These receptors were obtained from a middle-aged woman with acute COVID-19.

The rearrangement joins TRBV10-2 to TRBJ2-7, with D unclear. The germline V and J ends were trimmed by 5 bases and 2 bases, with 7 bases remaining between them. Germline loops: CDR1 WSHSY, CDR2 SAAADI. The CDR3 is 12 residues long. This CDR3 is CASSSSPYEQYF. For the CDR3, the DNA is TGCGCCAGCAGTTCCTCCCCCTACGAGCAGTACTTC.

V and J are TRBV19 and TRBJ1-1; D possibly corresponds to TRBD1 (6 bases). Germline CDR1 is LNHDA and CDR2 is SQIVND (reference sequence). This CDR3 has 13 amino acids. The V and J ends lost 5 bases and 5 bases respectively, with 12 bases between them. CDR3 region: CASSGKTGTEAFF. CDR3 sequence (DNA): TGTGCCAGTAGTGGGAAGACAGGAACTGAAGCTTTCTTT.

V is TRBV28 and J is TRBJ2-7; 7 bases align to TRBD1. The CDR3 covers 12 residues. Germline V lookup: CDR1 MDHEN, CDR2 SYDVKM. The trim removed 2 bases at V and 8 bases at J, leaving 3 bases unmatched. The CDR3 region is CASSLRDSQQYF. DNA of the CDR3: TGTGCCAGCAGTTTAAGGGACAGCCAGCAGTACTTC.

The CDR3 DNA reads as TGTGCCAGCAGCCCTTACAGTTCGGGCAATCAGCCCCAGCATTTT. Translating gives CASSPYSSGNQPQHF. The chain combines TRBV7-2 with TRBJ1-5; unclear D gene. V lost 5 bases, J lost 2 bases, and 13 bases lay in between. The CDR3 has 15 residues. Germline lookup yields CDR1 SGHTA and CDR2 FQGNSA.

V is TRBV14 and J is TRBJ2-7; 13 positions match TRBD2. The CDR3 has 16 amino acids. The J segment lost 4 bases and the V segment lost 4 bases, leaving 7 bases of the junction unmatched. Germline V lookup: CDR1 SGHDN, CDR2 FVKESK. Written as DNA, the CDR3 is TGTGCCAGCAGCCTACTAGCGGGAGGGCCGGGGTACGAGCAGTACTTC. Translating gives CASSLLAGGPGYEQYF.

This chain joins TRBV6-5 and TRBJ2-4, with TRBD1 matching over 7 bases. The CDR3 sequence is 15 residues long. Germline lookup yields CDR1 MNHEY and CDR2 SVGAGI. Losses at the gene ends were 7 bases for V and 1 base for J; bases not matched to a gene: 7. The CDR3 nucleotides read TGTGCCAGCACCAGGACAGGACAGGCCAAAAACATTCAGTACTTC. Its translation: CASTRTGQAKNIQYF.

The rearrangement links TRBV25-1 to TRBJ2-7; D is possibly TRBD1 (6 bases). V was shortened by 2 bases and J by 1 base, with 12 bases between the two germline ends. The CDR3 extends over 15 amino acids. CDR1 is MGHDK, CDR2 SYGVNS, per germline. The DNA for the CDR3 is TGTGCCAGCAGTGAACCTCAGGGGAGATCCTACGAGCAGTACTTC. Its protein is CASSEPQGRSYEQYF.

This clone occurred once. The CDR3 DNA reads as TGTGCCAGCAGTCCACAGGGAACCGAGCAGTACTTC. This codes for CASSPQGTEQYF. The genes are TRBV12-3 or TRBV12-4 and TRBJ2-7; maybe TRBD1 (6 bases). CDR3 size: 12 residues. The V end lost 5 bases, the J end lost 6 bases, and 11 bases lay between the germline ends.

The J gene is TRBJ2-6, the V gene TRBV27, with 7 bases that match TRBD1. J was trimmed by 1 base and V by 6 bases; bases with no gene match: 9. CDR1 is MNHEY and CDR2 is SMNVEV in the germline V gene (reference sequence). This CDR3 is built from 17 residues. The CDR3 region is CASRSDRPLSGANVLTF. CDR3 nucleotides: TGTGCCAGCAGATCGGACAGGCCTCTTTCTGGGGCCAACGTCCTGACTTTC.

The chain employs TRBV4-3 and TRBJ1-1; D remains unclear. The V gene lost 0 bases and the J gene lost 4 bases, with 9 bases spanning the gap. The CDR3 sequence is 14 residues long. Germline V gene data show CDR1 as LGHNA and CDR2 as YSLEER. This CDR3 is CASSQELGSTEAFF. For the CDR3, the DNA is TGCGCCAGCAGCCAAGAGCTCGGGAGCACTGAAGCTTTCTTT.

The chain couples TRBV4-1 to TRBJ1-5, with D hard to call. The V and J ends lost 2 bases and 1 base respectively, with 9 bases between them. The CDR3 loop spans 15 amino acids. CDR1 and CDR2 from the germline V gene are MGHRA and YSYEKL. DNA of the CDR3: TGCGCCAGCAGCCAACGGGAACAGAGCAATCAGCCCCAGCATTTT. Translating it yields CASSQREQSNQPQHF.